The clone carrying this TCR beta chain was picked up many times. This sample was included in a study of T-cell reconstitution after alpha-beta-depleted transplantation in children. The TCRbeta library was prepared with unique molecular identifiers. TCRdb fed the PCR reads into MiXCR, producing one record per CDR3 protein. The sample lists approximately 340,000 distinct CDR3 sequences, approximately 10% occurring once. The CDR3 consists of 15 residues. Losses at the gene ends were 5 bases for V and 2 bases for J; bases not matched to a gene: 2. Germline CDR1 reads ENHRY; CDR2 reads SYGVKD. The TCR sequence derives from a human donor who donated a stem cell graft to a child with acute lymphoblastic leukemia. This chain links TRBV10-3 with TRBJ2-7; TRBD2 matches at 14 bases. The sample here was PBMCs from the stem cell graft donor, taken from the stem cell graft. CDR3 region: CAISLTSGRAYEQYF. In DNA form, the CDR3 reads TGTGCCATCAGTTTGACTAGCGGGAGGGCCTACGAGCAGTACTTC.